Below are 15 T cell receptor beta chains sequenced from a single sample in a study of T cell responses to AZD1222 COVID-19 vaccine (TCRdb year 2021). Library preparation was by the immunoSEQ multiplex PCR assay. The clones in this table, taken by TCRdb from immuneACCESS, are in-frame only. Not every clone is retained; where verified, under half of the shortfall comes from an unresolved V gene, and the cause of the rest is unknown. This sample gives under 90,000 clones in total; 70% to 90% of them show up just once. Of the sample, 10% is held by the ten largest clones. The time point label here, explained by the study, means: about 28 days (+/-7) after the second vaccine dose. The sequences come from peripheral blood, collected 28 days after the second AZD1222 dose. Source of these receptors: an adult who received the AZD1222 COVID-19 vaccine.

The CDR3 is CASSQIGKVGNEQFF. The CDR3 bases are TGCGCCAGCAGCCAAATCGGCAAGGTTGGCAATGAGCAGTTCTTC. The V and J genes are TRBV4-1 and TRBJ2-1; D gene ambiguous. Trimming removed 2 bases from V and 6 bases from J, with 14 bases in between. Looked up from germline, CDR1 is MGHRA and CDR2 is YSYEKL. This CDR3 is built from 15 residues.

The chain recombines TRBV28 with TRBJ1-4; tentative D call: TRBD1 (5 bases). CDR3 length: 13 amino acids. CDR1 MDHEN and CDR2 SYDVKM come from the germline V gene. Deletions cut 6 bases from V and 5 bases from J, with 10 bases between. In DNA form, the CDR3 reads TGTGCCAGCAGCCCCCCAGGGAATGAAAAACTGTTTTTT. Amino acids: CASSPPGNEKLFF.

The chain is built from TRBV28 and TRBJ1-2; 9 bases line up with TRBD1. With 6 bases clipped from V and 1 base from J, the junction kept 9 bases outside the gene matches. In germline, CDR1 is MDHEN, CDR2 SYDVKM. This CDR3 is 16 amino acids long. The CDR3 bases are TGTGCCAGCAGAAAACAGGGGGCGCGCGTTAACTATGGCTACACCTTC. The encoded protein is CASRKQGARVNYGYTF.

The V call is TRBV3-1 (or the pseudogene TRBV3-2), the J call TRBJ2-7; 8 bases map to TRBD2. Trimming took 0 bases from V and 6 from J; bases not matched to a gene: 7. The CDR3 sequence is 15 residues long. CDR1 LGHDT and CDR2 YNNKEL come from the germline V gene (reference sequence). CDR3 DNA sequence: TGTGCCAGCAGCCAAGATCGGGTAGCGGGGAGCGAGCAGTACTTC. Its translation: CASSQDRVAGSEQYF.

V gene TRBV29-1 combines with J gene TRBJ2-7, with 12 bases matching TRBD1. The ends lost 4 bases at V and 6 bases at J; junction bases unmatched: 4. Germline loops: CDR1 SQVTM, CDR2 ANQGSEA. The CDR3 totals 13 residues. The CDR3 bases are TGCAGCGTTGCTGGGACAGGGGGCAGCGAGCAGTACTTC. Protein sequence: CSVAGTGGSEQYF.

This clone has a single count. V is TRBV28 and J is TRBJ2-7, with D perhaps TRBD2 (6 bases). The CDR3 sequence is 13 residues long. Germline assignment: CDR1 MDHEN and CDR2 SYDVKM. The V and J ends lost 5 bases and 6 bases respectively, with 14 bases between them. The CDR3 DNA reads TGTGCCAGCAGTCCCCCCAGCGGGCGCGAGCAGTACTTC. Encoded protein: CASSPPSGREQYF.

CDR3 DNA sequence: TGTGCCAGCAGTTCCGGGACAACCGAAGCTTTCTTT. Translated: CASSSGTTEAFF. This rearrangement joins TRBV6-5 to TRBJ1-1; D is perhaps TRBD1 (6 bases). Looked up from germline, CDR1 is MNHEY and CDR2 is SVGAGI. Trimming cost V 4 bases and J 8 bases, with 11 bases left between them. This CDR3 spans 12 amino acids.

The chain couples TRBV6-1 to TRBJ2-7; 8 bases match TRBD1. Unmatched junction bases numbered 8, after V lost 4 bases and J lost 0 bases. The CDR3 loop spans 16 amino acids. Germline CDR1 and CDR2: MNHNS and SASEGT. The CDR3 DNA reads TGTGCCAGCAGTGTGATGGACAGGGTCCCCTCCTACGAGCAGTACTTC. It is translated as CASSVMDRVPSYEQYF.

This chain connects TRBV11-2 to TRBJ2-1; the D gene is possibly TRBD1 (5 bases). There are 13 residues in the CDR3. Deletions cut 1 base from V and 9 bases from J, with 10 bases between. Germline CDR1 reads SGHAT; CDR2 reads FQNNGV. CDR3 sequence (DNA): TGTGCCAGCAGCTTAGGGGGCCCCAGTGAGCAGTTCTTC. Translated: CASSLGGPSEQFF.

The J gene is TRBJ2-3, the V gene TRBV19; 9 bases are a match to TRBD2. V shed 5 bases, J shed 5 bases, and the junction held 11 bases outside the gene matches. Germline loops: CDR1 LNHDA, CDR2 SQIVND (reference sequence). The CDR3 loop spans 16 amino acids. The CDR3 DNA reads as TGTGCCAGTAGTTCCCGGGTTGCGGGGGGGCAAGATACGCAGTATTTT. Encoded protein: CASSSRVAGGQDTQYF.

The genes are TRBV2 and TRBJ1-4; D gene unclear. Germline CDR1 SNHLY, CDR2 FYNNEI. V was pared by 4 bases and J by 8 bases, with 11 bases between. This CDR3 has 13 residues. CDR3 nucleotide sequence: TGTGCCAGCAGTGGAGGAGGAGGCGAAAAACTGTTTTTT. This sequence encodes CASSGGGGEKLFF. Supplemented by reference TRBV2 and TRBJ1-4, the full variable domain reads EPEVTQTPSHQVTQMGQEVILRCVPISNHLYFYWYRQILGQKVEFLVSFYNNEISEKSEIFDDQFSVERPDGSNFTLKIRSTKLEDSAMYFCASSGGGGEKLFFGSGTQLSVL.

The chain has TRBV7-3 and TRBJ1-1; D gene unclear. V lost 5 bases to trimming and J lost 9 bases, with 16 bases between them. The CDR3 is 13 residues long. Per the germline V gene, CDR1 is SGHTA and CDR2 is FQGTGA. The CDR3 here is CASSRENLAQAFF. The CDR3, as DNA: TGTGCCAGCAGCCGTGAGAACTTAGCTCAAGCTTTCTTT.

The chain employs TRBV6-8 and TRBJ2-2; D possibly matches TRBD1 or TRBD2 (5 bases each). V gave up 1 base and J gave up 7 bases, with 19 bases separating them. There are 17 residues in the CDR3. Germline V gives CDR1 MNHGY, CDR2 SAAAGT. CDR3 DNA: TGTGCCAGCAGTTACTGCCTCCGGGACCGAGGCGGCGGGGAGCTGTTTTTT. It codes for CASSYCLRDRGGGELFF.

This clone came up once. The V call is TRBV5-4, the J call TRBJ2-5; D not resolved. Trimming took off 4 bases at V and 5 bases at J, with 9 bases between the two ends. CDR1 is SGHNT and CDR2 is YYREEE in the germline V gene (reference sequence). This CDR3 has 12 amino acids. CDR3 sequence reads: CASSRLTETQYF. The CDR3, as DNA: TGTGCCAGCAGCCGACTCACCGAGACCCAGTACTTC. The whole variable domain, remainder taken from reference TRBV5-4 and TRBJ2-5, is ETGVTQSPTHLIKTRGQQVTLRCSSQSGHNTVSWYQQALGQGPQFIFQYYREEENGRGNFPPRFSGLQFPNYSSELNVNALELDDSALYLCASSRLTETQYFGPGTRLLVL.

In this sample, this clone turned up a few times. This CDR3 is CAWSVAPTDTQYF. DNA for the CDR3: TGTGCCTGGAGTGTAGCCCCGACAGATACGCAGTATTTT. This chain uses TRBV30 with TRBJ2-3; no clear D. The germline V gene has CDR1 GTSNPN and CDR2 SVGIG (reference sequence). V dropped 0 bases and J dropped 3 bases, with 7 bases sitting between them. The CDR3 has 13 residues.